Sequencing of this T cell receptor beta chain was carried out in a study of cytomegalovirus exposure and HLA in healthy donors. Trimming took 2 bases from V and 8 from J, leaving 12 bases between them. The germline V gene has CDR1 MDHEN and CDR2 SYDVKM. The CDR3 has 14 amino acids. PCR used 60 Vbeta primers and 13 Jbeta primers. Using immunoSEQ multiplex PCR, the repertoire was profiled, and TCRdb retains in-frame clones only, with some absent. The table includes roughly 73,000 clones, 65% to 85% detected once. The TCR comes from a man between 65 and 79 years old in good health and CMV-seronegative. The gene calls are TRBV28 and TRBJ1-4, with a tentative D call TRBD1 (5 bases). Sequenced sample: PBMCs. The DNA for the CDR3 is TGTGCCAGCAGTTTAGGGCAGGGTTGGGAAAAACTGTTTTTT. Encoded protein: CASSLGQGWEKLFF.